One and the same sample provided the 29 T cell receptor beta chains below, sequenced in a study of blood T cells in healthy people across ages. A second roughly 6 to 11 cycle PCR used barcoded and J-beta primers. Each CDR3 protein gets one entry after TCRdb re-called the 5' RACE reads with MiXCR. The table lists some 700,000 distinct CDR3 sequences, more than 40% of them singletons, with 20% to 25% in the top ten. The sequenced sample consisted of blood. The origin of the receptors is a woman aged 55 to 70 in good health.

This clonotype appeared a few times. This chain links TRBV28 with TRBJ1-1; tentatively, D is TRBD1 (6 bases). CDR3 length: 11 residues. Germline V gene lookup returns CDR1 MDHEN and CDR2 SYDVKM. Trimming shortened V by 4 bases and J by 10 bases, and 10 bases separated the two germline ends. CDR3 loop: CASSWGQGAFF. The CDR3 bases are TGTGCCAGCAGTTGGGGGCAGGGAGCTTTCTTT. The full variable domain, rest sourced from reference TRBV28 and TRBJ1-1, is DVKVTQSSRYLVKRTGEKVFLECVQDMDHENMFWYRQDPGLGLRLIYFSYDVKMKEKGDIPEGYSVSREKKERFSLILESASTNQTSMYLCASSWGQGAFFGQGTRLTVV.

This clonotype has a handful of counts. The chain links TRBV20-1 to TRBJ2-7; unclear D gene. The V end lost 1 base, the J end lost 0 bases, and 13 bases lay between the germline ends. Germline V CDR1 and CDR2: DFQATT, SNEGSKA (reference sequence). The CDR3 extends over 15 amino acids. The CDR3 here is CSARAGLWTSYEQYF. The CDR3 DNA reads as TGCAGTGCTAGAGCTGGCCTTTGGACCTCCTACGAGCAGTACTTC.

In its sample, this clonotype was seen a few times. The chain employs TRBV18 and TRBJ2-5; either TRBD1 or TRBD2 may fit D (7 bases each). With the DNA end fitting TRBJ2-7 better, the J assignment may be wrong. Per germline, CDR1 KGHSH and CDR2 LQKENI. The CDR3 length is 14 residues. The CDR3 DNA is TGTGCCAGCTCACCACCGGGAGGGGGCGGCGAGCAGTACTTC. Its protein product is CASSPPGGGGEQYF.

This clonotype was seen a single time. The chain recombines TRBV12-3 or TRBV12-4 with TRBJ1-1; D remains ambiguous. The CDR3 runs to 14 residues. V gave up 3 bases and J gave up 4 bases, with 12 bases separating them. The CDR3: CASSLRDGSTEAFF. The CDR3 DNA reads TGTGCCAGCAGTTTGAGGGATGGAAGCACTGAAGCTTTCTTT.

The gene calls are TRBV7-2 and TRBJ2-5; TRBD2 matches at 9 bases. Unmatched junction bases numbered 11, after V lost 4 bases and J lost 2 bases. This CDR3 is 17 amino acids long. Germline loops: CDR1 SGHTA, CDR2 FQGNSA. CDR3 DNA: TGTGCCAGCAGCTCCTTAGCGGGAGCGGGTATTCAAGAGACCCAGTACTTC. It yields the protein CASSSLAGAGIQETQYF.

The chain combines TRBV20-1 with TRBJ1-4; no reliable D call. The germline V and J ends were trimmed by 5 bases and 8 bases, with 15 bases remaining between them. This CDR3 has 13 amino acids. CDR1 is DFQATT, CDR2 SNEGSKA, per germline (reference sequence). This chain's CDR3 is CSAARAAEEKLFF. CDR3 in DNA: TGCAGTGCTGCCCGGGCTGCGGAGGAAAAACTGTTTTTT.

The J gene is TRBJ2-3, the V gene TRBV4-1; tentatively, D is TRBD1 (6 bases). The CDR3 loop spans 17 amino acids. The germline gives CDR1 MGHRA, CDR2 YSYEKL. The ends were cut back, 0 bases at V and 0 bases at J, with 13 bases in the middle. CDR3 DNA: TGCGCCAGCAGCCAAGAAAGTCACAGGGAAAGCACAGATACGCAGTATTTT. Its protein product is CASSQESHRESTDTQYF.

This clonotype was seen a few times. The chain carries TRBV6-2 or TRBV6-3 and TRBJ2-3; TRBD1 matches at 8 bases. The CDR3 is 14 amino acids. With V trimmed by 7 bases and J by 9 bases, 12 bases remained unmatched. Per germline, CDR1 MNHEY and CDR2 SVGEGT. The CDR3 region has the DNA TGTGCCAGCACCGATTGGACAGGGTCAGGGACGCAGTATTTT. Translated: CASTDWTGSGTQYF.

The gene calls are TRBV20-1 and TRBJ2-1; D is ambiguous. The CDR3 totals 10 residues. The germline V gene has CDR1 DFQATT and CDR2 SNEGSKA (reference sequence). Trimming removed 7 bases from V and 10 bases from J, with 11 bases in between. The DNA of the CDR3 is TGCAGTGGCATCCTAGGAGAGCAGTTCTTC. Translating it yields CSGILGEQFF.

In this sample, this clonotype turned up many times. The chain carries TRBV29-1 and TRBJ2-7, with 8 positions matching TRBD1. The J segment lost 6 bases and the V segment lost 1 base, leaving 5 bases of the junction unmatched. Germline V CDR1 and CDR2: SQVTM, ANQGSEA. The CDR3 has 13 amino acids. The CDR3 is CSVEVGQGREQYF. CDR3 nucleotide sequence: TGCAGCGTTGAAGTTGGACAGGGCCGCGAGCAGTACTTC.

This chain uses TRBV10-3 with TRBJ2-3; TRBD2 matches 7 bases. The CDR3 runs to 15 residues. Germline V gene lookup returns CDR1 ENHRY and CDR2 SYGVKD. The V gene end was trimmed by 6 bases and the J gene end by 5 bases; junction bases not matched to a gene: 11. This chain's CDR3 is CAISAPRGVGDTQYF. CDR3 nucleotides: TGTGCCATCAGCGCACCCCGGGGGGTTGGAGATACGCAGTATTTT.

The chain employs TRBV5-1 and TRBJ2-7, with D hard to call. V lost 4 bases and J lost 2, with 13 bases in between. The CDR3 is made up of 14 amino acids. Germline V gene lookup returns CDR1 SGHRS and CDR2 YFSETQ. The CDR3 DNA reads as TGCGCCAGCAGCCCCTCAATGGGTACCTACGAGCAGTACTTC. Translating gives CASSPSMGTYEQYF.

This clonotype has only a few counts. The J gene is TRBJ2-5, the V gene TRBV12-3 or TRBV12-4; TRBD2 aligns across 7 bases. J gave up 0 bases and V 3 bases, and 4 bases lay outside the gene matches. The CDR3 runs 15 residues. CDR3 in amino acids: CASSFSSGDQETQYF. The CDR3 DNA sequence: TGTGCCAGCAGTTTTAGCAGCGGGGACCAAGAGACCCAGTACTTC.

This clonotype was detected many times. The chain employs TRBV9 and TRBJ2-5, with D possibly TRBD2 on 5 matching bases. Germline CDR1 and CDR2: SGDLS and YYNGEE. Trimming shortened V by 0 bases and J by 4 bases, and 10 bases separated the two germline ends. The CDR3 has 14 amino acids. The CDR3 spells CASSVAGSGETQYF. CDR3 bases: TGTGCCAGCAGCGTAGCGGGGTCTGGAGAGACCCAGTACTTC.

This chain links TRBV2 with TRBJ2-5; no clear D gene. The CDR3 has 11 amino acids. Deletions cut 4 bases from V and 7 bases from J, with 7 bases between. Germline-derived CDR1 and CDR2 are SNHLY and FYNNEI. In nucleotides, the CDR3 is TGTGCCAGCAGTGGTCCGGGGACCCAGTACTTC. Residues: CASSGPGTQYF.

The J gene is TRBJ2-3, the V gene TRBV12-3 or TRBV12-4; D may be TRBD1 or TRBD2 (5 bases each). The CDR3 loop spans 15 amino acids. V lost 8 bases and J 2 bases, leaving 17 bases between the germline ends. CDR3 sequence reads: CASASFGTYTDTQYF. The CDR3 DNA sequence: TGTGCCAGCGCCTCATTCGGGACCTACACAGATACGCAGTATTTT.

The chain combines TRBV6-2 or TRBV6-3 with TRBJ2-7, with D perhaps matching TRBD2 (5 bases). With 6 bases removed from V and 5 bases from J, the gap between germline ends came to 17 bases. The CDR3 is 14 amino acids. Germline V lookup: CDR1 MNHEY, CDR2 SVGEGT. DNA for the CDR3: TGTGCCAGCAGGCCGGGAAATAACGGGGACGAGCAGTACTTC. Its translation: CASRPGNNGDEQYF.

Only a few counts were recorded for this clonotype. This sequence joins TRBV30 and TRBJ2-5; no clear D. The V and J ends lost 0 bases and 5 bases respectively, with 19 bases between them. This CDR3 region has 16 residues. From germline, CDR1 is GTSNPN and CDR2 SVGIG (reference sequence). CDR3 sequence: CAWSVSPTTLSETQYF. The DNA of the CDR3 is TGTGCCTGGAGTGTATCCCCCACGACTCTATCGGAGACCCAGTACTTC.

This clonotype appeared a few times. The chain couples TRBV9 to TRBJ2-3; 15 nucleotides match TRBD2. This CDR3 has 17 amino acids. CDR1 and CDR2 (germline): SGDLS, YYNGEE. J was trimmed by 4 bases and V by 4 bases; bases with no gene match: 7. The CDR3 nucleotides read TGTGCCAGCAGCCCAGGACTAGCGGGAGGGCAGGCAGATACGCAGTATTTT. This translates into CASSPGLAGGQADTQYF.

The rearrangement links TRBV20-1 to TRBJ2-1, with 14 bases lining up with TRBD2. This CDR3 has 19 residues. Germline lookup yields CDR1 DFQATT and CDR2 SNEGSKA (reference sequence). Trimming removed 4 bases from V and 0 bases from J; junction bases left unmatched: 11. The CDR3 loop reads CSATDRLAGGPSSYNEQFF. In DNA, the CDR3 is TGCAGTGCTACCGATAGACTAGCGGGGGGGCCGTCCTCCTACAATGAGCAGTTCTTC.

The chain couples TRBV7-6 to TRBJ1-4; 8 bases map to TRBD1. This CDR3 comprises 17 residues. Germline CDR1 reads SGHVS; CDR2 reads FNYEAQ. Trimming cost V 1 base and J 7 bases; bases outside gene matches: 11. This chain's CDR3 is CASSLGPPTGEGEKLFF. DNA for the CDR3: TGTGCCAGCAGCTTAGGCCCCCCGACAGGGGAGGGTGAAAAACTGTTTTTT.

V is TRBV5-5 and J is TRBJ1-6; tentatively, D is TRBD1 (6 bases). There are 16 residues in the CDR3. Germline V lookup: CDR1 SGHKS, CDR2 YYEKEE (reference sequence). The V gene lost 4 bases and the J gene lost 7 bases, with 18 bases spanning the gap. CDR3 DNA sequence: TGTGCCAGCAGCGGTACGGGGGGCGCGAAGAATTCACCCCTCCACTTT. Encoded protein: CASSGTGGAKNSPLHF.

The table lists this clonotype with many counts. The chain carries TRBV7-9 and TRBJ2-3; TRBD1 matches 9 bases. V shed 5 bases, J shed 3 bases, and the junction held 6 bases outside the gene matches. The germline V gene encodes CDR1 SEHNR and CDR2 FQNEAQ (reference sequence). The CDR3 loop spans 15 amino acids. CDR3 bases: TGTGCCAGCAGCGCGGACAGGGGTTGGACAGATACGCAGTATTTT. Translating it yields CASSADRGWTDTQYF.

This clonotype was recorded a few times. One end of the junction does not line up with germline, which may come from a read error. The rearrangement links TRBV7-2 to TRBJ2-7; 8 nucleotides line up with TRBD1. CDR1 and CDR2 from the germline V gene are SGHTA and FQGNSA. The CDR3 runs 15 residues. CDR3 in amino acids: CASSSQGAVVDERYF. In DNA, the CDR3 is TGTGCCAGCAGCTCTCAGGGGGCGGTGGTGGACGAGCGGTACTTC.

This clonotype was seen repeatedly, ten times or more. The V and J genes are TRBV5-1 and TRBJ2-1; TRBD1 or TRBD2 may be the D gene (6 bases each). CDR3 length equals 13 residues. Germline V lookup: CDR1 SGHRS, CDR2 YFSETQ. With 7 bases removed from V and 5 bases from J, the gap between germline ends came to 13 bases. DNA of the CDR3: TGCGCCAGCGGTGGGGGGCAAAACAATGAGCAGTTCTTC. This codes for CASGGGQNNEQFF.

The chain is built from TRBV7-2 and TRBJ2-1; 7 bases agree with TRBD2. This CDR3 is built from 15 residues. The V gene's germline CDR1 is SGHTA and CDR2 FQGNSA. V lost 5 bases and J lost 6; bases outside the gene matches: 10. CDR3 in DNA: TGTGCCAGCAGCCCCCACGCGGGAGCTGTCAATGAGCAGTTCTTC. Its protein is CASSPHAGAVNEQFF.

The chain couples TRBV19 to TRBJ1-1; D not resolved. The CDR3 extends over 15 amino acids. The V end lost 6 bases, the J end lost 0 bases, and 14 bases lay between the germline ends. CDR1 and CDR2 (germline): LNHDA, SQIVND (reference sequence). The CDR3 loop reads CASSSPAELNTEAFF. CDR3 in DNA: TGTGCCAGTAGCTCTCCCGCAGAACTGAACACTGAAGCTTTCTTT.

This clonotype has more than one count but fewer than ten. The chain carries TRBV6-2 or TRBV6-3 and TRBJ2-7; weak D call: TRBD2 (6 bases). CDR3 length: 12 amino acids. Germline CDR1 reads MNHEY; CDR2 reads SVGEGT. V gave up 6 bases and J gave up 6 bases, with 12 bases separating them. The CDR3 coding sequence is TGTGCCAGCAGCCCGACTAGTTGCGAGCAGTACTTC. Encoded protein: CASSPTSCEQYF.

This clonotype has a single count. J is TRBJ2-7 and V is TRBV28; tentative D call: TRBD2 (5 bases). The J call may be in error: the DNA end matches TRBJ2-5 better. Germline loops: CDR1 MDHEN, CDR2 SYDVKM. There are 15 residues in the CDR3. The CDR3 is CASSPLAEAGETQYF. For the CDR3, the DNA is TGTGCCAGCAGTCCTCTCGCGGAGGCGGGAGAGACCCAGTACTTC.